A selection of T cell receptor beta chains follows, all from one sample in a study of blood T cell repertoires in COVID-19. The protocol was immunoSEQ multiplex PCR, while the TCRdb copy is restricted to in-frame clones and leaves out a portion. The sample records roughly 230,000 clones, about four fifths being singletons. Sequencing was carried out using peripheral blood. Receptors were obtained from a woman aged 80 or over with acute or convalescent COVID-19. CDR3s leave out the opening cysteine and the closing phenylalanine or tryptophan. Clone size is shown for a subset of rows, as once, few, many or a class of expanded clone.

clone size	J gene	V gene	CDR3 protein
-	TRBJ1-2	TRBV14	ASSPLLGGTNYGYT
-	TRBJ1-2	TRBV4-1	ASSQVQVYNYGYT
-	TRBJ1-6	TRBV5-1	ASSSGTGGTSPLH
-	TRBJ2-1	TRBV6-5	ASRGTGGIGEQF
-	TRBJ2-1	TRBV24-1	ATSVLAAGRNEQF
-	TRBJ2-7	TRBV19	ASSDRWTGLSYEQY
few	TRBJ2-7	TRBV18	ASSPSGQGYEQY
-	TRBJ1-2	TRBV7-2	ASSLAGGIGYGYT
-	TRBJ1-1	TRBV7-8	ASSPGFVPEAF
-	TRBJ2-2	TRBV18	ASSPNGDLNTGELF
-	TRBJ2-1	TRBV19	ASSPPRLAPTYNEQF
-	TRBJ2-1	TRBV4-3	ASSQEMGQAGGRHEQF
-	TRBJ1-5	TRBV16	ASSQSQGGGQPQH
-	TRBJ2-3	TRBV10-1	ASSGLAGGGKDTQY
few	TRBJ2-1	TRBV7-9	APRRAGSYNEQF
-	TRBJ1-2	TRBV7-9	ASSFSQGNGYT
-	TRBJ1-4	TRBV7-9	ASSLEGKGEKLF
-	TRBJ1-1	TRBV28	ASSPSQGRGRNTEAF
-	TRBJ2-1	TRBV27	ASSSVPLVLAEIEQF
-	TRBJ2-7	TRBV3-1/TRBV3-2	ASSQLPPGVP
-	TRBJ1-3	TRBV9	ASSVGGQGSGNTIY
-	TRBJ1-3	TRBV11-3	ASSQGQPENTIY
-	TRBJ2-7	TRBV15	ATSRGQGRNYEQY
-	TRBJ2-7	TRBV6-2/TRBV6-3	ASSYTAQYEQY
-	TRBJ1-1	TRBV4-2	ASSQDLNTEAF
-	TRBJ2-7	TRBV6-2/TRBV6-3	ASSWTGGSYEQY
-	TRBJ1-1	TRBV6-5	ASRVPGRTEAF
few	TRBJ1-5	TRBV6-5	ASSSPGQGQH
-	TRBJ2-1	TRBV5-1	ASSSGTGTNEQF
-	TRBJ1-1	TRBV6-2/TRBV6-3	ASSYSPSGTEAF
-	TRBJ2-7	TRBV6-6	ASSYRGHEQY
-	TRBJ2-5	TRBV5-8	ASSPRQGTETQY
-	TRBJ1-3	TRBV10-3	AISERGRDGNTIY
-	TRBJ2-7	TRBV2	ASSQRLAGVDEQY
-	TRBJ2-6	TRBV15	ATSDGSSGANVLT
-	TRBJ1-1	TRBV11-3	ASHRGRNTEAF
-	TRBJ1-1	TRBV6-2/TRBV6-3	ASSYRTDTEAF
-	TRBJ1-1	TRBV4-2	ASSQGRVRGTEAF